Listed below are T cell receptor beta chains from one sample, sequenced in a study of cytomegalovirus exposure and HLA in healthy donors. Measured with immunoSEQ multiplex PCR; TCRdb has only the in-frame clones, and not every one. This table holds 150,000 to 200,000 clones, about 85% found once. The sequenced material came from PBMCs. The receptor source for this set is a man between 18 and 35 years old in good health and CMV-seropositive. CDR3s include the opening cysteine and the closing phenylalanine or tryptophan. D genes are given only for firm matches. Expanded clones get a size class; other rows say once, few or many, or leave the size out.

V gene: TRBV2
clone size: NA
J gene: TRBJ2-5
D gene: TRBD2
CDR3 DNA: TGTGCCAGCAGGGGGACTAGCGGGGGGGGGATAGAGACCCAGTACTTC
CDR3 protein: CASRGTSGGGIETQYF

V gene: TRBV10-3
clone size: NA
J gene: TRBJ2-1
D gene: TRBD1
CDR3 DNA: TGTGCCATCAGGGGAGAAACAGGGGAAGCTAGTAATGAGCAGTTCTTC
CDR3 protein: CAIRGETGEASNEQFF

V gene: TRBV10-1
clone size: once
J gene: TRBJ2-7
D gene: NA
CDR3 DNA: TGCGCCAGCAGTGAGTCCGACAGCGAAGGCTACGAGCAGTACTTC
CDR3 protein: CASSESDSEGYEQYF

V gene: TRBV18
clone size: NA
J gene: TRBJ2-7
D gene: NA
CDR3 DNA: TGTGCCAGCTCACCTTCAGGGAGGTCATCCTACGAGCAGTACTTC
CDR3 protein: CASSPSGRSSYEQYF

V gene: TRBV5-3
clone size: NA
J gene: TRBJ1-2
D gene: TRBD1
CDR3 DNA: TGTGCCAGAAGCTTAGTCTCCGGCGGGCCAGGGGGATATGGCTACACCTTC
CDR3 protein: CARSLVSGGPGGYGYTF

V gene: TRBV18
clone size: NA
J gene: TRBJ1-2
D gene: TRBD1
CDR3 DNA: TGTGCCAGCTCACCACAGGGGACAGGGTTTATTGGCTACACCTTC
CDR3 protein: CASSPQGTGFIGYTF

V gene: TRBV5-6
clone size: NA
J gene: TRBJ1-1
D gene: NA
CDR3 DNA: TGTGCCAGCAGCCGCCGTGGGCTTTCCGGGGGTGAAGCTTTCTTT
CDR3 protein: CASSRRGLSGGEAFF

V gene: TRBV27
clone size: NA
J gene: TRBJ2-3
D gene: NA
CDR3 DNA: TGTGCCAGCAGTACCCCTCGCGGATACACAGATACGCAGTATTTT
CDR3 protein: CASSTPRGYTDTQYF

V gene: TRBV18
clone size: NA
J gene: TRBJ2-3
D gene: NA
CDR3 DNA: TGTGCCAGCTCACTCACTAGCACAGATACGCAGTATTTT
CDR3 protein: CASSLTSTDTQYF

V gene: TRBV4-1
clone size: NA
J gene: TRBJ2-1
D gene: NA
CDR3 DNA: TGCGCCAGCAGCCAACACATGGAGGTTGAGCAGTTCTTC
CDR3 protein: CASSQHMEVEQFF

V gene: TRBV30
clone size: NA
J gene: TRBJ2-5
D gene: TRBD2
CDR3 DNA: TGTGCCTGGAGTCGCGGGGGGGAGACCCAGTACTTC
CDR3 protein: CAWSRGGETQYF

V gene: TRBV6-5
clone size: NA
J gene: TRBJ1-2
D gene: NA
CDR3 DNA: TGTGCCAGCACTAACCAATATGATGGCTACACCTTC
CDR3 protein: CASTNQYDGYTF

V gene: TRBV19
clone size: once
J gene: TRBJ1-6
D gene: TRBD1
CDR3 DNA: TGTGCCACCGCCCCCCGGGACAGGGACTATAATTCACCCCTCCACTTT
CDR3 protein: CATAPRDRDYNSPLHF

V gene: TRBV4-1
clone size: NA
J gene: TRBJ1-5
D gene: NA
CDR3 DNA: TGCGCCAGCAGCCAAGCAGGGGCTCAGCCCCAGCATTTT
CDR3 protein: CASSQAGAQPQHF

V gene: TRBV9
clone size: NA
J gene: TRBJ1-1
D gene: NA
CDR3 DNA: TGTGCCAGCAGCGTAGCGGGGGGAGGAGGCACTGAAGCTTTCTTT
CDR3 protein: CASSVAGGGGTEAFF

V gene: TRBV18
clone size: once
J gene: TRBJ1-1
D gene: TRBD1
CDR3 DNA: TGTGCCAGCTCAGGGACCGGGACAGGGGGCGATCCCGGCATGAACACTGAAGCTTTCTTT
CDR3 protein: CASSGTGTGGDPGMNTEAFF

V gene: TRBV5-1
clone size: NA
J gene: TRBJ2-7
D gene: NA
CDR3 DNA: TGCGCCAGCAGCCCTAGCGATCCCTACGAGCAGTACTTC
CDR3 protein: CASSPSDPYEQYF

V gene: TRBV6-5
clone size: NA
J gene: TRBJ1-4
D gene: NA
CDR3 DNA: TGTGCCAGCATGGAGGGGCGCGGCGTGAATGAAAAACTGTTTTTT
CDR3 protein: CASMEGRGVNEKLFF

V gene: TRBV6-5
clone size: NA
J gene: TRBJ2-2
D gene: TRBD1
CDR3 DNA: TGTGCCAGCAAAGGGACAGGGGCGTTTACCGGGGAGCTGTTTTTT
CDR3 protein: CASKGTGAFTGELFF

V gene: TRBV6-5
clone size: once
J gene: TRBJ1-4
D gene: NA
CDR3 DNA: TGTGCCAGCAACCCCGGCGGGACTAATGAAAAACTGTTTTTT
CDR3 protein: CASNPGGTNEKLFF

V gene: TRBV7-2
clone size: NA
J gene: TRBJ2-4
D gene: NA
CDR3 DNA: TGTGCCAGCAGCTTAGACCCCGGACAGATAAGAAACAGTCAGTACTTC
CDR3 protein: CASSLDPGQIRNSQYF

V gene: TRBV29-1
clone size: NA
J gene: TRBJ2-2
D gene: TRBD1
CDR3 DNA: TGCAGCGTCCAGGGGGCGAACACCGGGGAGCTGTTTTTT
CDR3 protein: CSVQGANTGELFF

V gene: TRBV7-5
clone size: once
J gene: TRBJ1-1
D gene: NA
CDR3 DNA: TGTGCCAGAAGCTTAGTTGCAGGGTATCTCGTACCGAACACTGAAGCTTTCTTT
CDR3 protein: CARSLVAGYLVPNTEAFF

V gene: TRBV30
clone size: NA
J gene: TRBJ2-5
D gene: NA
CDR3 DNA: TGTGCCTGGAGTGGGGGGCGGCGAAAAGAGACCCAGTACTTC
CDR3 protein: CAWSGGRRKETQYF

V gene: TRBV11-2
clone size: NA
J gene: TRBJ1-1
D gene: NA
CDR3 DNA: TGTGCCAGCAGCTCTCAGCGGCTTGAAGCTTTCTTT
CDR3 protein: CASSSQRLEAFF

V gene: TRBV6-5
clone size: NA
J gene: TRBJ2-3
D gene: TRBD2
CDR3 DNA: TGTGCCAGCAACCCCGGACTAGGTGCAGATACGCAGTATTTT
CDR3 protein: CASNPGLGADTQYF

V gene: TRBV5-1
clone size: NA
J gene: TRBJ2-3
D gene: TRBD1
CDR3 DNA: TGCGCCAGCAGCGCTGACAGGGGGGCCCCAGATACGCAGTATTTT
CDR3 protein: CASSADRGAPDTQYF

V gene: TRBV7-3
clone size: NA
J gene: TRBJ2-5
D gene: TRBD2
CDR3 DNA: TGTGCCAGCAGTCTACTAGCGGGGGGGCCCGGAGAGACCCAGTACTTC
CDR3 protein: CASSLLAGGPGETQYF

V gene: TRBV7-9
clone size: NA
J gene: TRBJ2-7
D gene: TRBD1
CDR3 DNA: TGTGCCAGCAGCTCGCTAGGGACAGGGGGCTACGAGCAGTACTTC
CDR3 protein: CASSSLGTGGYEQYF

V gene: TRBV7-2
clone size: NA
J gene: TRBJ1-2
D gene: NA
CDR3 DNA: TGTGCCAGCAGCACCCGGACAGAAAGCTATGGCTACACCTTC
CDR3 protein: CASSTRTESYGYTF

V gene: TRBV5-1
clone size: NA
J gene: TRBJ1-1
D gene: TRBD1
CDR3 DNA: TGCGCCAGCAGTCTTTCCGGGACAGGGAACACTGAAGCTTTCTTT
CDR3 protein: CASSLSGTGNTEAFF

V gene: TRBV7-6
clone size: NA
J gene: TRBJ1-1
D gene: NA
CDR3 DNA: TGTGCCAGCAGCTTGGGCATCATGAACACTGAAGCTTTCTTT
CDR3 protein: CASSLGIMNTEAFF

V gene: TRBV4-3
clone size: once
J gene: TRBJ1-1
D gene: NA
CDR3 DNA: TGCGCCAGCAGCCCCGTGGGACATAACACTGAAGCTTTCTTT
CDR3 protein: CASSPVGHNTEAFF

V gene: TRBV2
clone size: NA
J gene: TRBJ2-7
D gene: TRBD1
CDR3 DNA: TGTGCCAGCAGCCACTCCCGGTCGGACAGGGGGAGGTACGAGCAGTACTTC
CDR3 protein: CASSHSRSDRGRYEQYF

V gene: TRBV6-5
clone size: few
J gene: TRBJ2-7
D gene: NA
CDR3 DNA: TGTGCCAGCAGGTCATCATTGAGTCCCTACGAGCAGTACTTC
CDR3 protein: CASRSSLSPYEQYF

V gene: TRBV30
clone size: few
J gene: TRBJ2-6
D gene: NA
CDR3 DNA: TGTGCCTGGAAGACCGTAGGGGTTGGGGCCAACGGCCTGACTTTC
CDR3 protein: CAWKTVGVGANGLTF

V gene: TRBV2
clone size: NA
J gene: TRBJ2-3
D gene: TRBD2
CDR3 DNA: TGTGCCAGCAGTGATCTAGCGGGGGCCCTTAGCACAGATACGCAGTATTTT
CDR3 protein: CASSDLAGALSTDTQYF

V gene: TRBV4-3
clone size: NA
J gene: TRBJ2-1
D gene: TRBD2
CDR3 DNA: TGCGCCAGCAGCCAAGAGTGGGGGGGAGGATACTACAATGAGCAGTTCTTC
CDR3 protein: CASSQEWGGGYYNEQFF

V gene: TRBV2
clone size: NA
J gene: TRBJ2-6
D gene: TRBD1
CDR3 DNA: TGTGCCGGCCTCCAGAAGGGGGCCAACGGCCTGACTTTC
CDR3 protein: CAGLQKGANGLTF

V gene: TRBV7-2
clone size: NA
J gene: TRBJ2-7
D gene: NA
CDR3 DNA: TGTGCCAGCAGCTTAGAGGGACTCCGAGGATACGAGCAGTACTTC
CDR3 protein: CASSLEGLRGYEQYF

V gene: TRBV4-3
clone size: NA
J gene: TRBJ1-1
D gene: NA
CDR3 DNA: TGCGCCAGCAGCCAGCGGGACCGCGGGTCCACTGAAGCTTTCTTT
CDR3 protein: CASSQRDRGSTEAFF

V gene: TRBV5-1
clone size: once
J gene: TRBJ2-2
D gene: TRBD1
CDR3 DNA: TGCGCCAGCAGCTTTGGGACAGAGACCGGGGAGCTGTTTTTT
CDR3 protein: CASSFGTETGELFF

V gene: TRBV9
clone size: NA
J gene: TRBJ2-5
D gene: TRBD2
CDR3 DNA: TGTGCCAGCAGCCCCCTAGCGGAAGAGACCCAGTACTTC
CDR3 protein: CASSPLAEETQYF

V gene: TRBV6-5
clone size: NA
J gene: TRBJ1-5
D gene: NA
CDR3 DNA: TGTGCCAGCAGTTACGACGGGGGGAGCAATCAGCCCCAGCATTTT
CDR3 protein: CASSYDGGSNQPQHF

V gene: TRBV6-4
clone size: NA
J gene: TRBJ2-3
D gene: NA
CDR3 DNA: TGTGCCAGCAGTGACGGTCCGGGCACAGATACGCAGTATTTT
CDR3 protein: CASSDGPGTDTQYF

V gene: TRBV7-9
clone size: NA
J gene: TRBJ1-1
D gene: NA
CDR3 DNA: TGTGCCAGCAGTTCAACACAGAACACTGAAGCTTTCTTT
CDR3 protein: CASSSTQNTEAFF

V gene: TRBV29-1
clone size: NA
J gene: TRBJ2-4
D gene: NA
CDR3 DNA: TGCAGCGTTGTGGGGGATACAGGGAAAAACATTCAGTACTTC
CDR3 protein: CSVVGDTGKNIQYF

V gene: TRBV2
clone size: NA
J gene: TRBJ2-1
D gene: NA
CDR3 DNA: TGTGCCAGCAGTCGCGACGGGGGCTACAATGAGCAGTTCTTC
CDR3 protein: CASSRDGGYNEQFF

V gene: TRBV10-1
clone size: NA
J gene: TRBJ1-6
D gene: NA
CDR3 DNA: TGCGCCAGCAGTGAGTCGACTGGACCGGGATCACCCCTCCACTTT
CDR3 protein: CASSESTGPGSPLHF

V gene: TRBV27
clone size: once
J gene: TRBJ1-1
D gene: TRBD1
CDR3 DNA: TGTGCCAGCAGTACAGGGGGATGGGCAGCTTTCTTT
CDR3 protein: CASSTGGWAAFF

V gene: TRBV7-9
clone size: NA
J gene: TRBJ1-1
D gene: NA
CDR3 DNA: TGTGCCAGCAGCTCGCAGACTGAGACTGAAGCTTTCTTT
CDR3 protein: CASSSQTETEAFF

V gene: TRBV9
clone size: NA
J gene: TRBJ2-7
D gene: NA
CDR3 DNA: TGTGCCAGCAGCCCACAGCCATCATTTGTCGAGCAGTACTTC
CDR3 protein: CASSPQPSFVEQYF

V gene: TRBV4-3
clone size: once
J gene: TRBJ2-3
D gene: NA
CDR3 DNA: TGCGCCAGCAGCCAATTTCCGGCAGATACGCAGTATTTT
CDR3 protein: CASSQFPADTQYF